This T cell receptor (beta chain) is drawn from a study of blood T cell repertoires in COVID-19. Overall study: In each case, the material was cDNA or gDNA derived from T cells, B-cell-depleted T cells, or PBMCs.

Profiled with immunoSEQ multiplex PCR; TCRdb holds only in-frame clones, not every one. The sample has around 320,000 clones; about 82% are singletons. CDR3 length equals 13 residues. Germline lookup yields CDR1 SGHAT and CDR2 FQNNGV. V shed 8 bases and J shed 4 bases, with 12 bases lying between them. The genes are TRBV11-2 and TRBJ1-3, with D possibly TRBD1 on 5 matching bases. The TCR comes from a human donor in a cohort sampled during active COVID-19. The specimen was peripheral blood. The CDR3 here is CASAGGIGNTIYF. The CDR3 region has the DNA TGTGCCAGCGCGGGGGGGATCGGAAACACCATATATTTT.